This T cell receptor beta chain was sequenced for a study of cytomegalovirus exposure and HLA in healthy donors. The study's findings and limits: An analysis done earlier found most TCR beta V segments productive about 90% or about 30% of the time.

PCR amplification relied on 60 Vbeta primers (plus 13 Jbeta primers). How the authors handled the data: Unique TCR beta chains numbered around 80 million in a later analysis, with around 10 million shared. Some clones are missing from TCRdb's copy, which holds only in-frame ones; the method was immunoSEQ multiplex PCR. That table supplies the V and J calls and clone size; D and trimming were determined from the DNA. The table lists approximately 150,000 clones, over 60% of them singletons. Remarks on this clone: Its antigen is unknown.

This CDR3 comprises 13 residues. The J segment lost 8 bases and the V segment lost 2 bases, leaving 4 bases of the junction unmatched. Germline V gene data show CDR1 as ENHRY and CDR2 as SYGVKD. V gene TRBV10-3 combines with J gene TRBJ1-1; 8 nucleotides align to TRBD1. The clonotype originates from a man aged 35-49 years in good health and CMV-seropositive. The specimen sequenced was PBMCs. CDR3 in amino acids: CAISENRDREAFF. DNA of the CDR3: TGTGCCATCAGTGAGAACCGGGACAGGGAAGCTTTCTTT.